The clone carrying this TCR beta chain has more than one count but fewer than ten. What it recognizes is unknown. These data originate in a study of T cell repertoires in cytomegalovirus infection. Overall study context: Newly reported HLA-C-restricted and thoroughly characterized HLA-B-restricted CMV epitopes were employed.

Study results and limitations: Cumulative public TCR beta family frequency identified carriers of CMV plus the relevant HLA. The response measured ex vivo was dominated by TCR beta clonotypes (HLA-C-restricted and CMV-specific).

TCRdb called the reads again in MiXCR, with one record for every CDR3 protein. The table shows about 120,000 distinct CDR3 sequences, with roughly 31% occurring only once. The sample consisted of CD8+ T cells from cultured PBMCs, taken from culture after CMV antigen stimulation. This clonotype was sampled from a human donor in good health (CMV status not recorded). Some clones in this sample may be carry-over from other donors' samples.

CDR3 amino acids: CASSQAGGEFYEQYF. The CDR3 DNA follows: TGCGCCAGCAGCCAAGCAGGGGGCGAATTCTACGAGCAGTACTTC. The chain has TRBV4-1 and TRBJ2-7; 8 nucleotides align to TRBD1. The CDR3 spans 15 residues. Trimming removed 1 base from V and 3 bases from J; junction bases left unmatched: 5. The germline CDR1 and CDR2 sequences are MGHRA and YSYEKL.